Listed here is a single TCR beta chain. As yet, its antigen is unknown. V dropped 1 base and J dropped 4 bases, with 9 bases sitting between them. The CDR3 has 14 amino acids. This entry comes from a study of vaccination and CD4 T cells after COVID-19. Study background: Overlapping SARS-CoV-2, HCoV-NL63, HCoV-OC43 and HCoV-229E spike peptides stimulated the cells. General study results and limits: Spike mono-reactivity was evident in 304 of the 307 vaccine-specific clones derived from convalescent patients.

The treatment here: approximately 11-day PBMC culture with coronavirus spike peptide pools or control peptides (ViraFEST assay). Fresh IL-2 medium was used to replace half of the medium on days 3 and 7. An Oncomine TCR Beta short-read assay was used to sequence the DNA from cultured CD4+ T cells. Once CD4+ T cells had been cultured, genomic DNA was extracted from them. TCRdb analysed the PCR reads with MiXCR anew, one entry per CDR3 protein. The sample carries more than 15,000 distinct CDR3 sequences, roughly two fifths recorded once. This clonotype was sampled from a human donor who had recovered from COVID-19. Sequencing was performed on CD4+ T cells from blood, cultured in vitro. The J gene is TRBJ2-3, the V gene TRBV12-3 or TRBV12-4, with a possible D match to TRBD2 (6 bases). CDR3 protein: CASSLGGEADTQYF. The CDR3, as DNA: TGTGCCAGCAGTTTAGGAGGGGAGGCAGATACGCAGTATTTT.